The 22 T cell receptor beta chains reported below all come from one sample, sequenced in a study of radiotherapy plus CTLA-4 blockade in lung cancer. Clones were sequenced by immunoSEQ multiplex PCR, and TCRdb holds only the in-frame ones, with some missing. The sample holds about 86,000 clones, roughly four fifths seen once. The sequencing here drew on peripheral blood, taken from a patient treated with radiotherapy plus ipilimumab. The receptors were sampled from a human donor with non-small cell lung cancer who had stable disease on radiotherapy plus ipilimumab.

V gene TRBV13 combines with J gene TRBJ2-1, with 11 nucleotides matching TRBD2. V lost 3 bases and J lost 5; bases outside the gene matches: 6. CDR3 length equals 16 residues. Germline CDR1 is PRHDT and CDR2 is FYEKMQ (reference sequence). The CDR3 region is CASSFPSGGYNNEQFF. The CDR3 DNA reads TGTGCCAGCAGCTTCCCTAGCGGGGGGTACAACAATGAGCAGTTCTTC.

This clone was recorded only once. This chain uses TRBV29-1 with TRBJ2-2; either TRBD1 or TRBD2 may fit D (5 bases each). CDR1 and CDR2 (germline): SQVTM, ANQGSEA. The CDR3 sequence is 15 residues long. The germline V and J ends were trimmed by 6 bases and 1 base, with 15 bases remaining between them. CDR3 sequence reads: CSVVVGTVNTGELFF. The CDR3 DNA reads as TGCAGCGTCGTTGTTGGGACGGTGAACACCGGGGAGCTGTTTTTT.

The chain employs TRBV5-1 and TRBJ2-1; D remains unclear. Between the trimmed V and J ends, which lost 0 bases and 4 bases, there was a span of 20 bases. Looked up from germline, CDR1 is SGHRS and CDR2 is YFSETQ. The CDR3 extends over 18 amino acids. The DNA of the CDR3 is TGCGCCAGCAGCTTGGGAAGTCTCTTAACCGTCCGATACAATGAGCAGTTCTTC. As protein: CASSLGSLLTVRYNEQFF.

This clone has only one observation. The chain is built from TRBV29-1 and TRBJ1-1; D remains unclear. Trimming stripped 2 bases from V and 5 bases from J, with 9 bases between. The length of the CDR3 is 12 residues. Germline V gene sequence: CDR1 SQVTM, CDR2 ANQGSEA. CDR3 coding DNA: TGCAGCGTTGAAAAGGGAGGGACTGAAGCTTTCTTT. Encoded protein: CSVEKGGTEAFF.

V usage is TRBV9 and J usage is TRBJ2-7; the D gene is possibly TRBD1 (7 bases). Trimming pared 4 bases from V and 0 bases from J, leaving 14 bases between. Germline CDR1 SGDLS, CDR2 YYNGEE. The CDR3 is 15 residues long. CDR3 loop: CASSSGGTTSYEQYF. The CDR3 nucleotides read TGTGCCAGCAGCTCAGGGGGGACCACCTCCTACGAGCAGTACTTC.

This clone occurred once. The CDR3 nucleotides are TGTGCCAGCAGCCAAGAAGGGAGTTGGGATACGCAGTATTTT. This translates into CASSQEGSWDTQYF. V and J are TRBV14 and TRBJ2-3; maybe TRBD2 (5 bases). V was pared by 0 bases and J by 6 bases, with 10 bases between. The CDR3 contains 14 residues. Germline loops: CDR1 SGHDN, CDR2 FVKESK.

The chain uses TRBV11-2 and TRBJ2-7, with D tentatively TRBD2 (5 bases). CDR3 length equals 14 residues. Germline values: CDR1 SGHAT, CDR2 FQNNGV. The V end was cut by 1 base, the J end by 2 bases, with 9 bases between. The CDR3 spells CASSLVQTTYEQYF. The CDR3 DNA sequence: TGTGCCAGCAGCTTAGTTCAGACTACCTACGAGCAGTACTTC.

V usage is TRBV25-1 and J usage is TRBJ2-7, with D uncertain. CDR3 size: 13 residues. Trimming removed 2 bases at V and 10 bases at J, with 15 bases between. Germline values: CDR1 MGHDK, CDR2 SYGVNS. The CDR3 DNA is TGTGCCAGCAGTGAAGTTCTGGTTGATCGCCAGTACTTC. Protein: CASSEVLVDRQYF.

The chain is built from TRBV28 and TRBJ1-2; tentatively, D is TRBD1 (5 bases). Trimming pared 1 base from V and 6 bases from J, leaving 18 bases between. CDR3 length: 16 amino acids. Germline CDR1 reads MDHEN; CDR2 reads SYDVKM. CDR3 coding DNA: TGTGCCAGCAGTTTATTTCGCCCGACAGCCTCAAATGGCTACACCTTC. Residues: CASSLFRPTASNGYTF.

The CDR3 spells CASRRPGSNQPQHF. As DNA, the CDR3 is TGTGCCAGCAGGAGGCCCGGCTCGAATCAGCCCCAGCATTTT. This rearrangement joins TRBV6-1 to TRBJ1-5; D gene ambiguous. Germline V gene data show CDR1 as MNHNS and CDR2 as SASEGT. The CDR3 is 14 amino acids. The V end was cut by 6 bases, the J end by 4 bases, with 13 bases between.

CDR3 loop: CASSVRLAGARGNIQYF. The CDR3 coding sequence is TGTGCCAGCAGTGTACGACTAGCGGGGGCCAGGGGGAACATTCAGTACTTC. J is TRBJ2-4 and V is TRBV2; TRBD2 matches 12 bases. Germline lookup yields CDR1 SNHLY and CDR2 FYNNEI. The J segment lost 7 bases and the V segment lost 4 bases, leaving 11 bases of the junction unmatched. This CDR3 has 17 amino acids.

The chain uses TRBV5-8 and TRBJ1-6; TRBD1 is a possible D gene (6 bases). CDR3 length: 14 amino acids. V lost 0 bases, J lost 7 bases, and 8 bases lay in between. Per germline, CDR1 SGHTS and CDR2 YDEGEE. The CDR3 is CASSLGQGNSPLHF. The CDR3 DNA reads as TGTGCCAGCAGCTTGGGGCAGGGGAATTCACCCCTCCACTTT.

This clone was detected only once. V gene TRBV7-9 combines with J gene TRBJ1-1, with 7 bases matching TRBD1. The CDR3 runs to 14 residues. Germline lookup yields CDR1 SEHNR and CDR2 FQNEAQ (reference sequence). V was pared by 2 bases and J by 7 bases, with 7 bases of the junction left unmatched. CDR3 coding DNA: TGTGCCAGCAGCTTACTCCAGGGGGTGCATGAAGCTTTCTTT. Its translation: CASSLLQGVHEAFF.

This sequence joins TRBV9 and TRBJ1-3, with a tentative D call TRBD1 (5 bases). This CDR3 contains 15 residues. In germline, CDR1 is SGDLS, CDR2 YYNGEE. V lost 2 bases, J lost 3 bases, and 12 bases lay in between. CDR3 protein: CASSVGDSLGNTIYF. In nucleotides, the CDR3 is TGTGCCAGCAGCGTGGGGGATTCACTTGGAAACACCATATATTTT.

V is TRBV28 and J is TRBJ1-2; TRBD1 agrees at 12 bases. The V gene's germline CDR1 is MDHEN and CDR2 SYDVKM. V lost 5 bases to trimming and J lost 7 bases; unmatched junction nucleotides: 11. This CDR3 contains 16 residues. The CDR3 loop is CASSPGQGARRSGYTF. CDR3 nucleotide sequence: TGTGCCAGCAGTCCGGGACAGGGGGCCAGGAGGAGTGGCTACACCTTC.

The rearrangement links TRBV27 to TRBJ1-6; perhaps TRBD1 as D (5 bases). Trimming shortened V by 2 bases and J by 7 bases, and 15 bases separated the two germline ends. The CDR3 runs 16 residues. The germline gives CDR1 MNHEY, CDR2 SMNVEV (reference sequence). CDR3 loop: CASSLTPGGRNSPLHF. The CDR3, as DNA: TGTGCCAGCAGTTTAACCCCCGGGGGAAGGAATTCACCCCTCCACTTT.

The CDR3 spells CATFGTGLAGDFEQFF. The CDR3 DNA is TGTGCCACCTTTGGTACGGGACTAGCGGGAGATTTTGAGCAGTTCTTC. The rearrangement joins TRBV28 to TRBJ2-1, with 14 nucleotides matching TRBD2. This CDR3 spans 16 amino acids. CDR1 and CDR2 (germline): MDHEN, SYDVKM. Trimming cost V 10 bases and J 9 bases; bases outside gene matches: 14.

With respect to this clone: Other nucleotide sequences in the sample specify the same CDR3. This chain uses TRBV9 with TRBJ2-1; TRBD2 is a possible D gene (5 bases). V gave up 8 bases and J gave up 3 bases, with 15 bases separating them. The CDR3 is 14 residues long. Germline V gene sequence: CDR1 SGDLS, CDR2 YYNGEE. The CDR3 region has the DNA TGTGCCAGTGGCGGAGCGGTAGACTACAATGAGCAGTTCTTC. Translating it yields CASGGAVDYNEQFF.

CDR3 loop: CASSRTGSGEKLFF. The CDR3 DNA reads as TGTGCCAGCAGCCGTACAGGGTCCGGAGAAAAACTGTTTTTT. The chain uses TRBV6-5 and TRBJ1-4; possible D gene TRBD1, 6 bases. The V gene's germline CDR1 is MNHEY and CDR2 SVGAGI. The CDR3 is made up of 14 amino acids. V shed 6 bases and J shed 8 bases, with 16 bases lying between them.

This clone was recorded a few times. V gene TRBV9 combines with J gene TRBJ1-1; D is unclear. Trimming stripped 4 bases from V and 1 base from J, with 14 bases between. The CDR3 sequence is 15 residues long. Germline loops: CDR1 SGDLS, CDR2 YYNGEE. The CDR3: CASSPHRFGNTEAFF. The CDR3, as DNA: TGTGCCAGCAGCCCACACCGCTTTGGGAACACTGAAGCTTTCTTT.

In its sample, this clone was seen a few times. The genes are TRBV4-1 and TRBJ2-3; 8 nucleotides agree with TRBD2. This CDR3 is built from 18 residues. Germline CDR1 MGHRA, CDR2 YSYEKL. J lost 7 bases, V lost 0 bases, and 15 bases had no gene match. DNA of the CDR3: TGCGCCAGCAGCCAAGAATCCCAACTATCGGGACTAGGTAATACGCAGTATTTT. Translating gives CASSQESQLSGLGNTQYF.

This clone was detected only a few times. This chain links TRBV7-9 with TRBJ2-1, with D possibly matching TRBD2 (6 bases). CDR1 and CDR2 from the germline V gene are SEHNR and FQNEAQ (reference sequence). Trimming stripped 5 bases from V and 6 bases from J, with 11 bases between. The CDR3 extends over 13 amino acids. The CDR3 region has the DNA TGTGCCAGCAGCGGTTGGGACTCCAATGAGCAGTTCTTC. It encodes CASSGWDSNEQFF.